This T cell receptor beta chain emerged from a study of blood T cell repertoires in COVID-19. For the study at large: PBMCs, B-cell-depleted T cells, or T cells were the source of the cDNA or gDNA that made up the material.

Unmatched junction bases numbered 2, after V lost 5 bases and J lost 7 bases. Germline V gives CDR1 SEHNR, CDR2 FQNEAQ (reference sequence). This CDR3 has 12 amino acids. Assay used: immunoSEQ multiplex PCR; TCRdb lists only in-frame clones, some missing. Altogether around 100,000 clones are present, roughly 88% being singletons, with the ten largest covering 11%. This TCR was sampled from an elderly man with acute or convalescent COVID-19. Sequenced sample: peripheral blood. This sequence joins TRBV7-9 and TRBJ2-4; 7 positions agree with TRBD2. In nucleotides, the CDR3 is TGTGCCAGCAGCCCCGGGGGGAACATTCAGTACTTC. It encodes CASSPGGNIQYF.